The present TCR beta chain was sequenced within a study of blood T cell repertoires in COVID-19. In the study overall: Italy, Spain and the United States were the sources of the convalescent and acute COVID-19 samples. PBMCs, B-cell-depleted T cells, or T cells were the source of the cDNA or gDNA that made up the material.

Seattle patient enrollment occurred during active infection, with longitudinal follow-up thereafter. The authors' processing: Estimation of nucleated cell counts was performed using reference gene primer amplification. Assay used: immunoSEQ multiplex PCR; TCRdb lists only in-frame clones, some missing. Clone size and the V and J calls come from that table; the DNA yielded D and trimming. The profile shows approximately 150,000 clones, 79% of them singletons. V lost 3 bases, J lost 4 bases, and 20 bases lay in between. There are 17 residues in the CDR3. Germline values: CDR1 SGHRS, CDR2 YFSETQ. Sequencing was performed on peripheral blood. The chain joins TRBV5-1 to TRBJ2-1; D might be TRBD1 (6 bases). The sequence came from a woman aged 60 to 75 with COVID-19, enrolled during active disease. CDR3 loop: CASSSLTGSPKYNEQFF. CDR3 bases: TGCGCCAGCAGCTCCCTTACAGGGAGCCCCAAATACAATGAGCAGTTCTTC. Drawing the rest from reference TRBV5-1 and TRBJ2-1, the complete variable domain is KAGVTQTPRYLIKTRGQQVTLSCSPISGHRSVSWYQQTPGQGLQFLFEYFSETQRNKGNFPGRFSGRQFSNSRSEMNVSTLELGDSALYLCASSSLTGSPKYNEQFFGPGTRLTVL.